This T cell receptor beta chain was sequenced in a study of Graves' ophthalmopathy and Graves' hyperthyroidism. The wider study: No treatment had been given when peripheral blood was collected at initial diagnosis.

This clonotype appeared once. Its specificity is unknown. RNA served as the template for amplifying TCR beta CDR3 regions. Scientists carried out first-round RT-PCR using HTBI primers and then a second-round multiplex PCR. TCRdb ran MiXCR on the multiplex PCR reads and lists one entry per CDR3 protein. The sample lists about 700,000 distinct CDR3 sequences, 35% to 50% occurring once. Study observations and caveats: From stable hyperthyroidism, ophthalmopathy was separated by a 13-signature model with 85% to 90% sensitivity and more than 75% specificity. Appearing in blood as well were most expanded thyroid clonotypes above 0.001 frequency.

The CDR3 extends over 12 amino acids. Germline V gene data show CDR1 as ENHRY and CDR2 as SYGVKD. Trimming shortened V by 10 bases and J by 8 bases, and 17 bases separated the two germline ends. Clinicians made diagnoses from clinical symptoms, serum thyroxine, TRAb, thyroid ultrasound and orbital computed tomography. The clonotype was recovered from an adult man with Graves' ophthalmopathy. The sequenced sample was peripheral blood. The chain joins TRBV10-3 to TRBJ1-1; perhaps TRBD1 as D (6 bases). The CDR3 DNA sequence: TGTGCCAGCAGGGCCCGGGACATCGAAGCTTTCTTT. Encoded protein: CASRARDIEAFF.